This T cell receptor (beta chain) was sequenced during a study of cytomegalovirus exposure and HLA in healthy donors (dated by TCRdb to the late 2010s). Notes on the research overall: In an earlier analysis of around 540 of the donors, 276 Gb of sequence data and 100 million or so unique TCR beta sequences from 180 million or so T cells were reported. An early release covering some 640 HLA-typed donors comprised 300 to 350 gigabases of sequencing data and around 80 million unique TCR sequences. Among the roughly 370 genotyped donors, around 81% belonged to the genetic ancestry cluster associated with self-reported Caucasian donors. The aim of the study was to test whether cataloging public T cell receptors could identify signatures of past pathogen exposure. Using immunosequencing, the study profiled T cell repertoires from 550 to 750 subjects and related those repertoires to cytomegalovirus serostatus. Besides the first cohort of under 700 subjects, a separate validation cohort made up of 95 to 150 different subjects was used. High-throughput TCR immunosequencing, statistical association of individual TCRs with disease status, and machine learning were combined to predict cytomegalovirus infection status. A later analysis re-examined previously published TCR beta repertoires from about 700 donors and added high-resolution HLA genotyping to investigate patterns of TCR occurrence. Rather than drawing on any new phenotypic data, the later analysis identified candidate immune exposures from TCR beta sequences and the way those sequences occurred across donors. An earlier analysis of 450 to 750 of the donors used high-throughput TCR beta sequencing to judge whether each TCR beta V gene segment behaved as functional or pseudogenic. Donor age, sex, ethnicity and CMV serostatus were compiled alongside the repertoire data. Genome-wide SNP genotypes for about 65% of the roughly 700 donors were used in a later genetic analysis, which treated that subset as a discovery cohort. All discovery cohort repertoires had been generated using a single sequencing platform. Class I and class II HLA loci were covered by the typing at four-digit resolution. The number of donors typed differed by locus, with about 629-630 for A, B, C, DRB1 and DQB1, around 500 for DQA1, some 570 for DPA1, and about 450 for DPB1. Several DR-DQ haplotypes were handled as single units for association and clustering because linkage in the cohort was strong. Across some 400 genotyped donors of the cohort, an average of about 220,000 unique TCR beta nucleotide sequences per donor were sequenced, and roughly 20% of those sequences were non-productive.

The cohort comprised some 730 healthy bone marrow donors. At the time of sampling, all cohort members were nominally healthy, though unrecorded immune exposures were likely present. The donor was CMV seropositive and belonged to the group of 250 to 300 seropositive cohort members. A peripheral blood sample was collected from each donor, and TCR beta sequencing was performed on peripheral blood mononuclear cells. Genomic DNA was extracted from the blood cell samples with the Qiagen DNeasy Blood Extraction Kit. The CDR3 runs 14 amino acids, cysteine and phenylalanine included. Of the read, only the CDR3 DNA is kept; its 42 bases are in frame from base 1. Trimming leaves V shorter by 5 bases and J shorter by 2 bases, with the junction holding 5 bases beyond the gene matches. Reading the germline V gene gives CDR1 SGHNT and CDR2 YENEEA. Study-wide findings and limitations: Linkage disequilibrium might explain the correlated functional status among segregating V segments, but an unknown experimental factor could not be ruled out. V-gene and J-gene trimming of TCR beta chains was associated with a missense DCLRE1C variant in a later genetic analysis, and the association was replicated in an independent cohort. A later analysis reported that several top co-occurrence clusters appeared linked to parvovirus B19, influenza, CMV and Epstein-Barr virus. Broadly in line with IMGT annotations, most TCR beta V segments showed up in productive rearrangements about 90% or about 30% of the time in an earlier analysis of 587 of the donors. The earlier analysis of nearly 600 of the donors excluded fewer than 20 rarely observed V segments, including chromosome 9 orphons, because counts were too low. The authors suggested that the approach could potentially be generalized to other disease states and immunological phenotypes. Immune exposure information for the cohort was limited to CMV serostatus. Across donors, most TCR sequences were observed very rarely, whereas some public TCRs were present in many individuals. A further reported finding was that TCR beta sequences accurately predicted the HLA-A and HLA-B alleles for most subjects in the first cohort. A group of highly shared sequence variants was considered likely to be a technical artifact of the sequencing pipeline. Compared with equally common non-associated chains, HLA-associated TCR beta chains in a later analysis were more clonally expanded and had lower generation probabilities. A few of the identified cytomegalovirus-associated TCR beta chains were confirmed in vitro to be specific for cytomegalovirus antigens. Because some donors lacked HLA typing at each locus, the association tests relied only on the typed subset. When HLA alleles, especially DR and DQ, strongly co-occurred, TCR associations were difficult to assign to individual alleles. Presence/absence analyses assumed roughly uniform sequencing depth across donors, an assumption that may not hold. Cytomegalovirus status was reported to be diagnosed by the classifier with high specificity and sensitivity in both the original and validation cohorts. The 87-base-pair reads could not distinguish some IMGT-functional V segments, including TRBV6-2 and TRBV6-3, so those segments were excluded. A later genetic analysis reported fewer N-insertions in productive TCRs among donors in an Asian-associated ancestry cluster than the approximately 700-donor mean. Only TCR beta chains were sequenced in this cohort, and the absence of alpha or paired-chain data limited detectable features. At a false discovery rate of 0.05, a later analysis linked under 20,000 TCR beta sequences to specific HLA alleles. A later analysis found that TCR association rates varied across HLA loci, with DRB1 alleles showing the most associated TCRs and HLA-C alleles the fewest. In a later analysis, most CMV-associated TCR beta chains were found to appear HLA-restricted, with HLA associations seemingly driven largely by CMV exposure. A total of roughly 160 TCR beta chains were listed by the study as associated with cytomegalovirus.

Concerning this clone: This receptor's antigen is unknown. Per-nucleotide qualities are absent, and no much larger clonotype sits a single base away.

Library method: the immunoSEQ multiplex PCR assay. The multiplex PCR relied on a mix of 60 forward primers for TCR Vbeta segments and 13 reverse primers for TCR Jbeta segments. Amplification of the CDR3 region of rearranged TCR beta genes was performed with a multiplex PCR assay on genomic DNA. The amplified TCR beta libraries were sequenced on the Illumina HiSeq System as 87-base-pair reads. As for the authors' bioinformatics: A later analysis counted about 80 million unique TCR beta chains across the approximately 700 repertoires, and 9 million to 14 million of these chains were shared by at least two donors. To remove PCR and sequencing errors, raw reads were error-corrected and collapsed into unique sequences using a nearest-neighbor algorithm that merged closely related sequences. Alignment of CDR3 sequences to IMGT reference sequences was used to assign V, D and J gene segments. For a sequence to be retained, at least a six-nucleotide match to both a V gene segment and a J gene segment was required. Rearrangements were called productive when the CDR3 lacked stop codons and stayed in frame with V and J; all others were non-productive. CDR3 was defined according to IMGT convention as the region running from the second conserved V-encoded cysteine to the conserved J-encoded phenylalanine. Sequences without an unambiguous match to a single V gene segment were excluded from the earlier analysis of about 640 of the donors. In an earlier analysis of several hundred of the donors, a V segment was called functional when productive rearrangements were above 56.7%, and segregating when the standard deviation between donors exceeded 5%. A statistical classification framework was developed to diagnose cytomegalovirus status using the catalog of TCR beta chain sequences. A later analysis assigned V and J genes by comparing TCR nucleotide sequences with IMGT/GENE-DB human TR gene sequences. A later analysis assigned CDR3 sequences and most-parsimonious VDJ recombination scenarios with the TCRdist pipeline. In a later analysis, each TCR beta chain was defined by its CDR3 amino acid sequence together with its V-gene family, and reads lacking a unique V-gene family were excluded. A later analysis removed 592 highly shared, low-generation-probability nucleotide sequences to deal with suspected cross-contamination and a sequencing artifact. In a later analysis, a clonal expansion index for each public chain was calculated from normalized within-repertoire ranks of inferred template counts. In a later analysis, generation probabilities were computed using a VDJ recombination model fitted to out-of-frame rearrangements, and the results were checked against IGoR. In a later analysis, TCR-TCR, TCR-HLA and TCR-CMV co-occurrence was scored with hypergeometric tests, and a repertoire-size bias correction was applied to TCR pairs. To estimate false discovery rates, a later analysis permuted the HLA or CMV assignments 20 times. In a later analysis, co-occurring TCRs were grouped using DBSCAN, with TCRdist sequence similarity added in when clustering inside HLA-allele-positive subsets. Repertoires with fewer than 30,000 or more than 120,000 public chains, plus five repertoires with anomalous nucleotide sharing, were excluded from co-occurrence clustering. The table comes from immuneACCESS by way of TCRdb, which keeps in-frame sequences with V and J called. Part of the clones is missing from these tables; in studies checked, under half for an unresolved V gene and the rest for unknown reasons. D and trimming come from the DNA, and the V and J calls and clone size come from that table. The sample table records 98,000 or so clones; 75% to 80% of these occur just once. Of the sample, approximately 6.3% falls within the top ten clones.

Sequences were obtained from PBMCs. Recombination linked TRBV11-3 to TRBJ2-7, with TRBD1 identical over 8 junction bases. This receptor was identified in a man aged 55 to 70 in good health and CMV-seropositive. The nucleotide sequence reads as follows: TGTGCCAGCAGCCCCCGGGACAGGCCCTACGAGCAGTACTTC. Its translation is CASSPRDRPYEQYF.